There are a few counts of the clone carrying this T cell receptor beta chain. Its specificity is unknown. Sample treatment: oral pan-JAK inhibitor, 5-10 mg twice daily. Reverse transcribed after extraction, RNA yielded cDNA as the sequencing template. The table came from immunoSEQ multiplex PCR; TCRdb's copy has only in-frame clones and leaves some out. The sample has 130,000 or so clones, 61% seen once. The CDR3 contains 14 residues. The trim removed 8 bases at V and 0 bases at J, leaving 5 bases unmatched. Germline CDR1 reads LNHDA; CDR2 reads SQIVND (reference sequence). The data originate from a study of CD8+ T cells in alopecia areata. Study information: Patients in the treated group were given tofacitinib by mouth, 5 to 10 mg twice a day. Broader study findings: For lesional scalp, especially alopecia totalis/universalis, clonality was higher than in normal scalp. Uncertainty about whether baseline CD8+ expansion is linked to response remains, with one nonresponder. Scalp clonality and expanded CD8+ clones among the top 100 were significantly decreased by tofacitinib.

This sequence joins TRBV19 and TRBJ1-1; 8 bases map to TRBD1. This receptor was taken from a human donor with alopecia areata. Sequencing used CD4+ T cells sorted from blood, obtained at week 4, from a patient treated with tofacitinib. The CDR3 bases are TGTGCCAGTCGCGGACAGGGATTGAACACTGAAGCTTTCTTT. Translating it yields CASRGQGLNTEAFF. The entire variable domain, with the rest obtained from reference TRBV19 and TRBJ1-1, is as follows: DGGITQSPKYLFRKEGQNVTLSCEQNLNHDAMYWYRQDPGQGLRLIYYSQIVNDFQKGDIAEGYSVSREKKESFPLTVTSAQKNPTAFYLCASRGQGLNTEAFFGQGTRLTVV.